This T cell receptor beta chain was sequenced in a study of molecular identifiers for immune sequencing clone quantification (dated by TCRdb to the late 2010s). General notes on the study: For a replicate experiment, the RNA from either approximately 20,000 or 100,000 naive CD8 T cells was divided into five aliquots, and four of those aliquots went on to sequencing. This methods study benchmarked molecular-identifier clustering-based TCR repertoire sequencing (MIDCIRS) and TCR RNA copy counting, using CD8 T cells to do so. Broader findings and caveats from the paper: When barcode sub-clustering was left out, chimeric consensus sequences inflated TCR diversity, with chimeras reaching as high as 47%. In CMV-specific effector cells, clones with more than 20 RNA copies accounted for over 99% of molecules, whereas in naive cells such clones accounted for under 1%. Spiked-in Jurkat TCR RNA (approximately 10 copies' worth), which is not part of the donor repertoire, was contained in the naive libraries. A single cell's worth of spiked-in Jurkat TCR RNA was reported detectable even among around 970,000 naive CD8 T cells. Modeling indicated around 3 TCR RNA copies recovered per cell, compared with 7.5 to 10 by digital PCR, which implies a capture efficiency of 25% to 35%. Highly expanded clone sizes could be underestimated if identical TCR molecules share a barcode.

V was cut back by 5 bases and J by 0 bases, leaving a gap of 10 bases between them. Its CDR3 holds 15 amino acids, cysteine through phenylalanine. Kept here is only the CDR3 DNA, which spans 45 bases and is read in frame from base 1. CDR1 MDHEN and CDR2 SYDVKM were looked up in the germline V gene. To note about this clonotype: No cognate antigen has been identified for it. Base qualities are missing; no much larger clone stands one base away.

Naive CD8 T cell libraries were made from roughly 20,000 to 1,000,000 sorted cells using 10%, 30% or 50% of purified RNA. Naive CD8 T cells were FACS-sorted as CD8+CD4-CCR7+CD45RA+ on a BD FACSAria II into RLT Plus buffer. To test detection sensitivity, Jurkat RNA equal to 9 to 10 TCR copies was added to samples of roughly 18,000-1,100,000 naive CD8 T cells. Enrichment of CD8 T cells was performed with RosetteSep CD8+ T Cell Enrichment Cocktail and Ficoll-Paque, after which ACK red cell lysis was carried out. Libraries came from PCR. These reads were obtained on a NextSeq 500. Bulk TCR libraries were generated as previously described, with the TCR primers listed in Table S5 used. Purification of total RNA was performed with the Qiagen AllPrep DNA/RNA kit. Before any analysis, reads coming from multiple sequencing runs of the same library were combined into one pool. The paper's processing steps were these. Reads were retained only if the reads had an exact TCR constant sequence, and the retained reads were trimmed to 150 nt and grouped according to their 12-nt molecular barcodes. Reads within each barcode group were sub-clustered using a 15% Levenshtein threshold, and quality-weighted consensus sequences were constructed for each RNA molecule. Non-functional sequences were removed, as were lower-count sequences one edit away from another. On the basis of fitting two negative binomial distributions, barcode sub-clusters with fewer than 20% of the maximum read count were discarded. TCRdb reprocessed the public reads (quality trimming at Q25 with fastp, clone calling with MiXCR) and kept in-frame beta chains. When rows share a CDR3 protein, they turn into one entry using the most common DNA and genes. It is TCRdb's table, rather than the study itself, that gives the V and J calls and clone size. The sample has approximately 590,000 distinct CDR3 sequences on record, 25% of them singletons. The ten top clones hold 0.7% to 0.95% of the sample.

The clonotype comes from a human donor in good health. Some libraries in this study had Jurkat cell RNA spiked in. Recombination linked TRBV28 to TRBJ2-2; the D gene cannot be named for sure. The sequencing input was naive CD8+ T cells from blood, with Jurkat cell RNA spiked in. The sample's cell subset or site, from its label and the paper: FACS-sorted CD8+CD4-CCR7+CD45RA+ naive T cells. CDR3 sequence: CASSMGLANTGELFF. The DNA sequence is given as TGTGCCAGCAGTATGGGGTTAGCGAACACCGGGGAGCTGTTTTTT.